The present entry profiles one TCR beta chain with its context. Methods used by the authors: Nucleated cell number was recorded as an estimate derived from reference gene primer amplification. The data were produced by immunoSEQ multiplex PCR, yet TCRdb's version contains in-frame clones alone and is incomplete. D and trimming were read from the DNA, whereas the V and J calls and clone size are those reported in that table. This sample has 200,000 to 250,000 clones; roughly 84% occur once, and the top ten carry around 0.98%. The entry originates in a study of blood T cell repertoires in COVID-19. Study background: The United States, Italy and Spain were the sources of the acute and convalescent COVID-19 samples. The cDNA or gDNA used as material had been derived from T cells, B-cell-depleted T cells, or PBMCs.

The CDR3 runs 14 residues. Germline CDR1 and CDR2: SEHNR and FQNEAQ (reference sequence). Trimming cost V 6 bases and J 3 bases, with 15 bases left between them. This chain links TRBV7-9 with TRBJ2-7; D is possibly TRBD1 (6 bases). Sample: peripheral blood. This TCR came from a middle-aged man with acute or convalescent COVID-19. The CDR3 loop reads CASREAGVIYEQYF. For the CDR3, the DNA is TGTGCCAGCAGAGAAGCAGGGGTTATCTACGAGCAGTACTTC.